This record looks at one TCR beta chain sequence and its context. The antigen remains undetermined. The record originates from a study of CD8+ T cells in alopecia areata. Study-wide context: The drug, oral tofacitinib, was given to treated patients at 5 to 10 mg twice daily.

Sorting separated CD4+ and CD8+ T cells out of PBMCs. V was pared by 5 bases and J by 4 bases, with 6 bases of the junction left unmatched. Germline V gene data show CDR1 as SGHVS and CDR2 as FNYEAQ. The CDR3 extends over 14 amino acids. In each case, RNA was isolated and then reverse transcribed into cDNA as the sequencing template. Clones were read by immunoSEQ multiplex PCR, and TCRdb kept only the in-frame ones, dropping some. The repertoire holds 150,000 or so clones, with approximately 87% as singletons. Findings and caveats of the study: Higher clonality was seen in lesional scalp than in normal scalp, especially in alopecia totalis/universalis. TCR sharing was clearer in mice than between patients, perhaps partly owing to patient HLA diversity.

The receptor was isolated from a human donor with alopecia areata. J is TRBJ1-1 and V is TRBV7-6, with 8 bases that match TRBD1. The input for sequencing was CD8+ T cells sorted from blood, taken at week 0. CDR3 region: CASSPTGEVTEAFF. For the CDR3, the DNA is TGTGCCAGCAGCCCGACAGGGGAGGTCACTGAAGCTTTCTTT.